The entry below gives a single T cell receptor (beta chain) sequence along with its context. Its antigen remains unidentified. No qualities accompany the bases; no much larger clone lies one base away. The data were obtained in a study of blood T cells in healthy people across ages (dated by TCRdb to between 2014 and 2017). Turning to the overall study: In model experiments, template switching captured roughly one uniquely barcoded TCR beta cDNA molecule for every two T cells. To track age-related changes in TCR beta repertoire diversity, the study relied on deep sequencing normalized with unique cDNA molecular identifiers. To avoid experimental bias, donors of different ages were distributed randomly across sequencing lanes. The study analyzed two additional independent replicas of 1 million unique cDNA reads from the same blood draw for two donors, one aged 18 to 29 and one aged 80 or older. The donors were split into four age groups: young (average 16 years), middle-aged (39), aged (about 62) and long-lived (roughly 77).

Study-wide conclusions, independent of this receptor: The percentage of naive T cells measured by flow cytometry correlated strongly with observed TCR beta diversity. As age increased, observed TCR beta diversity per million T cells dropped in a roughly linear way, and a significant reduction was already evident by age around 41. Compared with the aged group, more naive CD4+ T cells, fewer expanded clones and increased TCR diversity were shown by the long-lived group, suggesting age selection. Because profiling used bulk unsorted PBMCs, naive and antigen-experienced compartments could not be compared conclusively. Because donor CMV infection status was unknown, age-related changes in expanded clonotypes were potentially confounded. Estimates of total diversity based on one million sequenced T cells were considered lower bounds and underestimates.

Preparation of the library involved 5' RACE. Sequenced using an Illumina HiSeq 2500. A second roughly 6 to 12 cycle PCR used a sample-barcoded 5' primer and a J-beta primer mix. Each TCR beta cDNA molecule received a unique molecular identifier from a template-switch 5' adaptor carrying 12 random nucleotides. Each sample yielded at least 2.5 million CDR3-containing paired-end reads. The Mint cDNA synthesis kit, primed by a TRBC-specific oligonucleotide, was used to synthesize first-strand cDNA from all RNA. After uracil-DNA glycosylase treatment, a first 18-cycle PCR used universal primers M1SS and BC2_uni_R on all cDNA. In the paper's pipeline: Normalization of each sample was performed by random selection of 1 million high-quality reads, each carrying a distinct molecular identifier. Reads with shared molecular identifiers were discarded instead of being binned into consensus sequences. CDR3 identification, clonotype clustering and error correction used MiTCR with a Q25 quality threshold and the strictest error-elimination algorithm. A nonparametric unseen species model using Euler transformation provided a lower-bound estimate of total TCR beta diversity. TCRdb passed the public sequencing reads through fastp at Q25 and MiXCR, retaining productive beta sequences. When rows share a CDR3 protein, they turn into one entry using the most common DNA and genes. The V and J calls shown here were made by TCRdb, not taken from the authors' results. This sample gives under 2,000,000 distinct CDR3 sequences in total; 49% of them show up just once. Around 2.1% of the sample rests with the top ten.

Trimming at the junction amounts to 1 base on V and 1 base on J, and the germline ends lie 11 bases apart. The CDR3 spans 14 residues, from the cysteine through the phenylalanine. The kept DNA is CDR3 alone, 42 bases in frame from the first base. For CDR1 and CDR2, the germline V gene (reference sequence) lists GTSNPN and SVGIG. The roughly 38 donors, aged about 6 to 100 years, were systemically healthy Caucasian individuals from Russia. About 10 milliliters of peripheral blood were collected from each donor into EDTA-treated Vacutainer tubes. Ficoll-Paque density-gradient centrifugation was used to isolate PBMCs, with at least 6.5 million per sample. Total RNA, at least 6 micrograms per sample, was extracted from PBMCs with Trizol reagent. For every donor, flow cytometry on a PBMC aliquot measured the percentage of naive CD45RAhigh/CD27high T cells.

The receptor chain draws on TRBV30 and TRBJ2-7, with the D gene not confidently named. The receptor was isolated from a woman between 40 and 55 years old in good health. The sample consisted of blood. The nucleotide sequence is given as TGTGCCTGGAGTGGTGAAGGGCGATCCTACGAGCAGTACTTC. Its protein is CAWSGEGRSYEQYF.